These T cell receptor beta chains were read from a single sample in a study of blood T cell repertoires in COVID-19. Some clones are missing from TCRdb's copy, which holds only in-frame ones; the method was immunoSEQ multiplex PCR. The sample lists about 200,000 clones; around 90% were seen once. The sequenced sample consisted of PBMCs or T cells enriched from blood (not recorded which). The source of these receptors is a woman aged 18-30 years who had recovered from COVID-19. The CDR3 runs from the conserved cysteine through the conserved F or W. The D gene is left open where the match is weak. The size entry is marked missing in some rows and otherwise reads once, few, many or a size class.

clone_size: NA; d_call: NA; cdr3_length: 16; j_call: TRBJ1-3; v_call: TRBV2; cdr3_aa: CASSVERGRTGNTIYF; cdr3_nt: TGTGCCAGCAGTGTGGAGCGAGGGAGGACCGGAAACACCATATATTTT
clone_size: NA; d_call: NA; cdr3_length: 15; j_call: TRBJ1-6; v_call: TRBV6-1; cdr3_aa: CASSEATGTLSPLHF; cdr3_nt: TGTGCCAGCAGTGAAGCGACGGGGACTTTATCACCCCTCCACTTT
clone_size: NA; d_call: NA; cdr3_length: 13; j_call: TRBJ2-1; v_call: TRBV12-3/TRBV12-4; cdr3_aa: CASSLKGYNEQFF; cdr3_nt: TGTGCCAGCAGTTTAAAGGGGTACAATGAGCAGTTCTTC
clone_size: NA; d_call: TRBD2; cdr3_length: 15; j_call: TRBJ2-3; v_call: TRBV27; cdr3_aa: CASSHERGYTDTQYF; cdr3_nt: TGTGCCAGCAGTCACGAGCGGGGGTACACAGATACGCAGTATTTT
clone_size: NA; d_call: NA; cdr3_length: 13; j_call: TRBJ1-1; v_call: TRBV3-1/TRBV3-2; cdr3_aa: CASSRNMNTEAFF; cdr3_nt: TGTGCCAGCAGCCGAAACATGAACACTGAAGCTTTCTTT
clone_size: NA; d_call: NA; cdr3_length: 16; j_call: TRBJ2-6; v_call: TRBV30; cdr3_aa: CAWSLPTDSGANVLTF; cdr3_nt: TGTGCCTGGAGTTTACCGACTGACTCTGGGGCCAACGTCCTGACTTTC
clone_size: NA; d_call: NA; cdr3_length: 16; j_call: TRBJ2-2; v_call: TRBV10-2; cdr3_aa: CASSPRKGVVTGELFF; cdr3_nt: TGCGCCAGCAGCCCCCGGAAGGGGGTGGTCACCGGGGAGCTGTTTTTT
clone_size: NA; d_call: TRBD1; cdr3_length: 15; j_call: TRBJ2-3; v_call: TRBV9; cdr3_aa: CASSVVDRDTDTQYF; cdr3_nt: TGTGCCAGCAGCGTAGTGGACAGGGACACAGATACGCAGTATTTT
clone_size: NA; d_call: TRBD1; cdr3_length: 18; j_call: TRBJ1-3; v_call: TRBV27; cdr3_aa: CASSLSRTGTGTGNTIYF; cdr3_nt: TGTGCCAGCAGTTTATCGCGAACCGGGACAGGGACCGGAAACACCATATATTTT
clone_size: NA; d_call: NA; cdr3_length: 14; j_call: TRBJ2-1; v_call: TRBV29-1; cdr3_aa: CSVPLGGFSNEQFF; cdr3_nt: TGCAGCGTTCCACTCGGCGGGTTCTCGAATGAGCAGTTCTTC
clone_size: NA; d_call: NA; cdr3_length: 14; j_call: TRBJ1-5; v_call: TRBV7-2; cdr3_aa: CASSFRDTDQPQHF; cdr3_nt: TGTGCCAGCAGCTTTAGGGACACCGATCAGCCCCAGCATTTT
clone_size: once; d_call: NA; cdr3_length: 12; j_call: TRBJ1-2; v_call: TRBV28; cdr3_aa: CASSLRQDGYTF; cdr3_nt: TGTGCCAGCAGTTTACGACAGGATGGCTACACCTTC
clone_size: NA; d_call: NA; cdr3_length: 13; j_call: TRBJ2-7; v_call: TRBV5-4; cdr3_aa: CASSRGQFYEQYF; cdr3_nt: TGTGCCAGCAGCCGAGGACAGTTCTACGAGCAGTACTTC
clone_size: NA; d_call: TRBD2; cdr3_length: 18; j_call: TRBJ2-2; v_call: TRBV19; cdr3_aa: CASSGPASGGAVTGELFF; cdr3_nt: TGTGCCAGTAGCGGCCCGGCTAGCGGGGGGGCCGTCACCGGGGAGCTGTTTTTT
clone_size: NA; d_call: NA; cdr3_length: 14; j_call: TRBJ2-7; v_call: TRBV19; cdr3_aa: CASSTQGLAYEQYF; cdr3_nt: TGTGCCAGTAGTACCCAGGGGCTTGCCTACGAGCAGTACTTC
clone_size: NA; d_call: NA; cdr3_length: 14; j_call: TRBJ2-7; v_call: TRBV6-1; cdr3_aa: CASSEVARDHEQYF; cdr3_nt: TGTGCCAGCAGTGAAGTCGCCAGGGATCACGAGCAGTACTTC
clone_size: NA; d_call: TRBD1; cdr3_length: 15; j_call: TRBJ1-2; v_call: TRBV2; cdr3_aa: CASSDWAGGGYGYTF; cdr3_nt: TGTGCCAGCAGTGATTGGGCAGGGGGCGGATATGGCTACACCTTC
clone_size: NA; d_call: TRBD1; cdr3_length: 15; j_call: TRBJ1-1; v_call: TRBV10-1; cdr3_aa: CASSEDRGRNTEAFF; cdr3_nt: TGCGCCAGCAGCGAGGACAGGGGGCGGAATACTGAAGCTTTCTTT
clone_size: NA; d_call: NA; cdr3_length: 13; j_call: TRBJ2-2; v_call: TRBV3-1/TRBV3-2; cdr3_aa: CASSRRGAGELFF; cdr3_nt: TGTGCCAGCAGCCGTAGGGGCGCCGGGGAGCTGTTTTTT
clone_size: NA; d_call: NA; cdr3_length: 13; j_call: TRBJ2-1; v_call: TRBV24-1; cdr3_aa: CATSEAGNNEQFF; cdr3_nt: TGTGCCACCAGTGAGGCAGGGAACAATGAGCAGTTCTTC
clone_size: NA; d_call: NA; cdr3_length: 12; j_call: TRBJ1-2; v_call: TRBV28; cdr3_aa: CASVGRIDGYTF; cdr3_nt: TGTGCCAGCGTGGGCCGGATCGATGGCTACACCTTC
clone_size: NA; d_call: NA; cdr3_length: 15; j_call: TRBJ1-2; v_call: TRBV9; cdr3_aa: CASSVAEGTNYGYTF; cdr3_nt: TGTGCCAGCAGCGTAGCGGAGGGAACTAACTATGGCTACACCTTC
clone_size: NA; d_call: TRBD1; cdr3_length: 13; j_call: TRBJ1-6; v_call: TRBV9; cdr3_aa: CASSAGQGRPLHF; cdr3_nt: TGTGCCAGCAGCGCGGGACAGGGGAGACCCCTCCACTTT
clone_size: NA; d_call: NA; cdr3_length: 15; j_call: TRBJ2-6; v_call: TRBV11-2; cdr3_aa: CASSLGAEGANVLTF; cdr3_nt: TGTGCCAGCAGCTTAGGTGCAGAAGGGGCCAACGTCCTGACTTTC
clone_size: NA; d_call: NA; cdr3_length: 12; j_call: TRBJ1-5; v_call: TRBV28; cdr3_aa: CASSGSNQPQHF; cdr3_nt: TGTGCCAGCAGTGGCTCTAATCAGCCCCAGCATTTT
clone_size: NA; d_call: NA; cdr3_length: 13; j_call: TRBJ2-5; v_call: TRBV29-1; cdr3_aa: CSSGGGARETQYF; cdr3_nt: TGCAGCTCCGGAGGGGGGGCTCGGGAGACCCAGTACTTC
clone_size: NA; d_call: NA; cdr3_length: 17; j_call: TRBJ2-5; v_call: TRBV7-8; cdr3_aa: CASSHLAWDTGLQTQYF; cdr3_nt: TGTGCCAGCAGCCATCTCGCCTGGGACACGGGCCTTCAGACCCAGTACTTC
clone_size: NA; d_call: TRBD1; cdr3_length: 15; j_call: TRBJ2-3; v_call: TRBV6-5; cdr3_aa: CASRIQGERADTQYF; cdr3_nt: TGTGCCAGCAGGATACAGGGGGAACGGGCAGATACGCAGTATTTT
clone_size: once; d_call: NA; cdr3_length: 13; j_call: TRBJ2-1; v_call: TRBV6-5; cdr3_aa: CASSYSRGNEQFF; cdr3_nt: TGTGCCAGCAGTTACAGTAGGGGGAATGAGCAGTTCTTC
clone_size: NA; d_call: NA; cdr3_length: 14; j_call: TRBJ1-4; v_call: TRBV19; cdr3_aa: CASALDRIGEKLFF; cdr3_nt: TGTGCCAGTGCCCTAGACAGGATTGGTGAAAAACTGTTTTTT
clone_size: few; d_call: TRBD1; cdr3_length: 15; j_call: TRBJ2-7; v_call: TRBV4-2; cdr3_aa: CASSQGGQGSYEQYF; cdr3_nt: TGTGCCAGCAGCCAAGGGGGACAGGGTTCCTACGAGCAGTACTTC
clone_size: NA; d_call: TRBD1; cdr3_length: 15; j_call: TRBJ1-4; v_call: TRBV6-2/TRBV6-3; cdr3_aa: CASSPQGDRGEKLFF; cdr3_nt: TGTGCCAGCAGTCCCCAGGGGGACCGGGGAGAAAAACTGTTTTTT
clone_size: NA; d_call: NA; cdr3_length: 13; j_call: TRBJ2-1; v_call: TRBV11-1; cdr3_aa: CASSTSSYNEQFF; cdr3_nt: TGTGCCAGCTCCACGAGCTCCTACAATGAGCAGTTCTTC
clone_size: few; d_call: NA; cdr3_length: 12; j_call: TRBJ1-2; v_call: TRBV3-1/TRBV3-2; cdr3_aa: CASSNGQGGYTF; cdr3_nt: TGTGCCAGCAGCAACGGACAAGGAGGCTACACCTTC
clone_size: NA; d_call: NA; cdr3_length: 15; j_call: TRBJ2-7; v_call: TRBV5-4; cdr3_aa: CASSFPGRGSYEQYF; cdr3_nt: TGTGCCAGCAGCTTCCCTGGACGGGGGTCCTACGAGCAGTACTTC
clone_size: NA; d_call: TRBD1; cdr3_length: 15; j_call: TRBJ1-5; v_call: TRBV6-1; cdr3_aa: CASSEDDRVNQPQHF; cdr3_nt: TGTGCCAGCAGTGAAGATGACAGGGTAAATCAGCCCCAGCATTTT